Each of the 25 T cell receptor beta chains below was sequenced from the same sample in a study of blood T cell repertoires in COVID-19. The assay was immunoSEQ multiplex PCR, and TCRdb's table has in-frame clones only and misses some. This repertoire shows 75,000 to 95,000 clones, roughly 84% found once; its top ten account for more than 20%. Material for sequencing was peripheral blood. These receptors came from a man in his fifties or sixties with acute or convalescent COVID-19.

The chain combines TRBV2 with TRBJ1-5; D is undetermined. The germline CDR1 and CDR2 sequences are SNHLY and FYNNEI. Deletions cut 4 bases from V and 1 base from J, with 17 bases between. The CDR3 has 17 residues. The CDR3 coding sequence is TGTGCCAGCAGTGGTCAGCCGACGGGGATCAGCAATCAGCCCCAGCATTTT. It is translated as CASSGQPTGISNQPQHF.

V is TRBV4-2 and J is TRBJ1-6, with 11 bases aligning to TRBD1. CDR3 length equals 16 residues. Per germline, CDR1 LGHNA and CDR2 YNFKEQ. The J segment lost 6 bases and the V segment lost 0 bases, leaving 1 base of the junction unmatched. The CDR3 DNA reads as TGTGCCAGCAGCCAAGAAGGGACAGGGGGTAATTCACCCCTCCACTTT. Translating gives CASSQEGTGGNSPLHF.

This clone was counted once. V usage is TRBV7-8 and J usage is TRBJ1-2; 7 positions agree with TRBD1. The CDR3 length is 17 residues. The V gene's germline CDR1 is SGHVS and CDR2 FQNEAQ. V was clipped by 7 bases and J by 1 base; unmatched bases: 15. Written as DNA, the CDR3 is TGTGCCAGCAACTCGGGACAGCTATTTTACGATAACTATGGCTACACCTTC. Its protein is CASNSGQLFYDNYGYTF.

The V gene is TRBV28, the J gene TRBJ2-7; 8 bases line up with TRBD1. The CDR3 covers 13 residues. V was pared by 5 bases and J by 3 bases, with 3 bases of the junction left unmatched. Germline-derived CDR1 and CDR2 are MDHEN and SYDVKM. This CDR3 reads CASSRTGSYEQYF. The CDR3 nucleotides read TGTGCCAGCAGTAGGACAGGGAGCTACGAGCAGTACTTC.

This clone was seen a few times. The chain combines TRBV14 with TRBJ1-5; 7 bases are shared with TRBD1. There are 14 residues in the CDR3. V was clipped by 4 bases and J by 5 bases; unmatched bases: 5. Germline CDR1 SGHDN, CDR2 FVKESK. The CDR3 DNA reads as TGTGCCAGCAGCCGGACAGGTCGGGATCAGCCCCAGCATTTT. The encoded protein is CASSRTGRDQPQHF.

The chain is built from TRBV5-8 and TRBJ2-1; D possibly corresponds to TRBD1 (6 bases). The V and J ends lost 7 bases and 10 bases respectively, with 24 bases between them. This CDR3 region has 15 residues. Germline-derived CDR1 and CDR2 are SGHTS and YDEGEE. CDR3 protein: CASRGLGQKSGEQFF. DNA for the CDR3: TGTGCCAGCCGAGGGCTAGGACAGAAAAGCGGAGAGCAGTTCTTC.

This clone was seen more than once but under ten times. The V gene is TRBV18, the J gene TRBJ1-1; the D gene is possibly TRBD1 (6 bases). Between the trimmed V and J ends, which lost 2 bases and 6 bases, there was a span of 19 bases. Germline assignment: CDR1 KGHSH and CDR2 LQKENI. This CDR3 is 16 amino acids long. As DNA, the CDR3 is TGTGCCAGCTCACCAGCAGGGGAAACACCCCCCTCTGAAGCTTTCTTT. Translation: CASSPAGETPPSEAFF. The full variable domain, its missing parts supplied by reference TRBV18 and TRBJ1-1, is NAGVMQNPRHLVRRRGQEARLRCSPMKGHSHVYWYRQLPEEGLKFMVYLQKENIIDESGMPKERFSAEFPKEGPSILRIQQVVRGDSAAYFCASSPAGETPPSEAFFGQGTRLTVV.

This clone was found a few times. The V call is TRBV9, the J call TRBJ1-2, with unresolved D. The germline V and J ends were trimmed by 5 bases and 4 bases, with 12 bases remaining between them. This CDR3 region has 13 residues. Germline CDR1 SGDLS, CDR2 YYNGEE. CDR3 amino acids: CASREASGYGYTF. The CDR3 coding sequence is TGTGCCAGCAGAGAAGCGTCCGGCTATGGCTACACCTTC.

This clone turned up a few times. The chain uses TRBV5-1 and TRBJ1-4; TRBD1 is a possible D gene (5 bases). From germline, CDR1 is SGHRS and CDR2 YFSETQ. This CDR3 has 20 amino acids. The V gene lost 0 bases and the J gene lost 6 bases, with 27 bases spanning the gap. The CDR3, as DNA: TGCGCCAGCAGCTTGGCCGGTTCAGGGCGAGGAGCCACGCGACATGAAAAACTGTTTTTT. The encoded protein is CASSLAGSGRGATRHEKLFF.

The V and J genes are TRBV7-6 and TRBJ1-2, with 8 bases lining up with TRBD1. This CDR3 comprises 14 residues. CDR1 SGHVS and CDR2 FNYEAQ come from the germline V gene. J was trimmed by 3 bases and V by 4 bases; bases with no gene match: 4. The CDR3 reads CASSSGQGHYGYTF. CDR3 bases: TGTGCCAGCAGCTCCGGACAGGGTCACTATGGCTACACCTTC.

The J gene is TRBJ2-7, the V gene TRBV9; TRBD1 matches at 8 bases. Germline V gene data show CDR1 as SGDLS and CDR2 as YYNGEE. After removal of 4 bases from V and 4 bases from J, the junction contained 7 bases not matched to a gene. This CDR3 is built from 14 residues. DNA for the CDR3: TGTGCCAGCAGCCCAACGACAGGGGCATACGAGCAGTACTTC. Its translation is CASSPTTGAYEQYF.

Note on this clone: The same CDR3 is also encoded by other DNA sequences in this sample. This chain joins TRBV7-3 and TRBJ2-1, with 10 bases that match TRBD2. The CDR3 is made up of 15 amino acids. Germline V gene lookup returns CDR1 SGHTA and CDR2 FQGTGA. The ends lost 2 bases at V and 2 bases at J; junction bases unmatched: 0. The CDR3: CASSLLAGAYNEQFF. CDR3 nucleotides: TGTGCCAGCAGCTTACTAGCGGGGGCCTACAATGAGCAGTTCTTC.

The chain is built from TRBV2 and TRBJ1-5, with TRBD1 matching 8 bases. Unmatched junction bases numbered 10, after V lost 5 bases and J lost 7 bases. CDR1 is SNHLY, CDR2 FYNNEI, per germline. The CDR3 runs 15 residues. CDR3 nucleotide sequence: TGTGCCAGCAGTTTCGGACAGGGATTTATACAGCCCCAGCATTTT. Residues: CASSFGQGFIQPQHF.

The CDR3 region has the DNA TGTGCCAGCAGTGGAGCCAGGGGTAGCAATCAGCCCCAGCATTTT. This gives the protein CASSGARGSNQPQHF. The chain links TRBV2 to TRBJ1-5, with D maybe TRBD1 (6 bases). V dropped 4 bases and J dropped 0 bases, with 10 bases sitting between them. Germline CDR1 and CDR2: SNHLY and FYNNEI. CDR3 length equals 15 residues.

CDR3 sequence reads: CASSLGTYNSPLHF. CDR3 bases: TGTGCCAGCAGCTTGGGAACTTATAATTCACCCCTCCACTTT. The chain is built from TRBV5-5 and TRBJ1-6, with D uncertain. The germline V gene encodes CDR1 SGHKS and CDR2 YYEKEE (reference sequence). The V end lost 0 bases, the J end lost 4 bases, and 5 bases lay between the germline ends. This CDR3 has 14 amino acids.

The chain carries TRBV7-9 and TRBJ1-2, with TRBD1 matching 8 bases. CDR1 and CDR2 from the germline V gene are SEHNR and FQNEAQ (reference sequence). J was trimmed by 11 bases and V by 1 base; bases with no gene match: 9. There are 14 residues in the CDR3. CDR3 sequence (DNA): TGTGCCAGCAGCTTAGAATTGCCCAGGGGGCAATACACCTTC. Translation gives CASSLELPRGQYTF.

This clone was recorded a few times. The chain employs TRBV30 and TRBJ1-4; no clear D gene. The V end lost 0 bases, the J end lost 7 bases, and 12 bases lay between the germline ends. The CDR3 contains 14 residues. Germline V gene data show CDR1 as GTSNPN and CDR2 as SVGIG (reference sequence). The CDR3 DNA reads TGTGCCTGGAGTGTACGGTCTGGAGGTGAAAAACTGTTTTTT. It is translated as CAWSVRSGGEKLFF.

The chain joins TRBV5-6 to TRBJ2-5; D is undetermined. Trimming took off 1 base at V and 3 bases at J, with 16 bases between the two ends. The germline V gene encodes CDR1 SGHDT and CDR2 YYEEEE. CDR3 length: 16 residues. CDR3 DNA: TGTGCCAGCAGCTTGTACTCGCGCCAAATAGAAGAGACCCAGTACTTC. Residues: CASSLYSRQIEETQYF.

The chain links TRBV5-1 to TRBJ2-6; TRBD2 is a possible D gene (5 bases). In germline, CDR1 is SGHRS, CDR2 YFSETQ. The length of the CDR3 is 15 residues. V was pared by 4 bases and J by 0 bases, with 8 bases between. CDR3 sequence reads: CASSSGGSGANVLTF. In nucleotides, the CDR3 is TGCGCCAGCAGCAGCGGCGGCTCTGGGGCCAACGTCCTGACTTTC.

The genes are TRBV5-4 and TRBJ1-3, with D perhaps matching TRBD1 (6 bases). Looked up from germline, CDR1 is SGHNT and CDR2 is YYREEE (reference sequence). The V end lost 2 bases, the J end lost 4 bases, and 7 bases lay between the germline ends. CDR3 length equals 13 residues. CDR3 residues: CASSLQGGNTIYF. In DNA, the CDR3 is TGTGCCAGCAGCTTACAGGGAGGAAACACCATATATTTT. The full variable domain, rest sourced from reference TRBV5-4 and TRBJ1-3, is ETGVTQSPTHLIKTRGQQVTLRCSSQSGHNTVSWYQQALGQGPQFIFQYYREEENGRGNFPPRFSGLQFPNYSSELNVNALELDDSALYLCASSLQGGNTIYFGEGSWLTVV.

The chain combines TRBV3-1 (or the pseudogene TRBV3-2) with TRBJ2-3; D is possibly TRBD2 (6 bases). Germline loops: CDR1 LGHDT, CDR2 YNNKEL (reference sequence). This CDR3 region has 18 residues. V shed 4 bases and J shed 7 bases, with 27 bases lying between them. CDR3 DNA sequence: TGTGCCAGCAGCCCTACCCGGGGGTCATCGTCCCTATTCAATACGCAGTATTTT. This gives the protein CASSPTRGSSSLFNTQYF.

This clone turned up a few times. The gene calls are TRBV29-1 and TRBJ2-3; D perhaps matches TRBD1 (5 bases). The CDR3 has 14 residues. Germline V gene lookup returns CDR1 SQVTM and CDR2 ANQGSEA. Trimming stripped 6 bases from V and 0 bases from J, with 13 bases between. Written as DNA, the CDR3 is TGCAGCGTGGGGCGAGGATCTAGCACAGATACGCAGTATTTT. Amino acids: CSVGRGSSTDTQYF.

This sequence joins TRBV6-5 and TRBJ1-6; D may be TRBD1 (5 bases). The CDR3 runs to 14 residues. Looked up from germline, CDR1 is MNHEY and CDR2 is SVGAGI. The V end was cut by 5 bases, the J end by 8 bases, with 13 bases between. The CDR3: CASSRQKNYSPLHF. Here the CDR3 DNA reads TGTGCCAGCAGTCGACAGAAGAATTATTCACCCCTCCACTTT.

The chain carries TRBV19 and TRBJ1-5; D is undetermined. The germline V and J ends were trimmed by 9 bases and 3 bases, with 15 bases remaining between them. The CDR3 is 14 residues long. The germline CDR1 and CDR2 sequences are LNHDA and SQIVND (reference sequence). Here the CDR3 DNA reads TGTGCCAGCGGACTAGGAGGAAACAATCAGCCCCAGCATTTT. Protein product: CASGLGGNNQPQHF.

In nucleotides, the CDR3 is TGTGCCAGCAGCCTGTATACAGGCCCTAACTATGGCTACACCTTC. Residues: CASSLYTGPNYGYTF. The rearrangement links TRBV3-1 (or the pseudogene TRBV3-2) to TRBJ1-2, with D possibly matching TRBD1 (5 bases). Germline CDR1 reads LGHDT; CDR2 reads YNNKEL (reference sequence). The V gene lost 4 bases and the J gene lost 0 bases, with 12 bases spanning the gap. The CDR3 has 15 amino acids.